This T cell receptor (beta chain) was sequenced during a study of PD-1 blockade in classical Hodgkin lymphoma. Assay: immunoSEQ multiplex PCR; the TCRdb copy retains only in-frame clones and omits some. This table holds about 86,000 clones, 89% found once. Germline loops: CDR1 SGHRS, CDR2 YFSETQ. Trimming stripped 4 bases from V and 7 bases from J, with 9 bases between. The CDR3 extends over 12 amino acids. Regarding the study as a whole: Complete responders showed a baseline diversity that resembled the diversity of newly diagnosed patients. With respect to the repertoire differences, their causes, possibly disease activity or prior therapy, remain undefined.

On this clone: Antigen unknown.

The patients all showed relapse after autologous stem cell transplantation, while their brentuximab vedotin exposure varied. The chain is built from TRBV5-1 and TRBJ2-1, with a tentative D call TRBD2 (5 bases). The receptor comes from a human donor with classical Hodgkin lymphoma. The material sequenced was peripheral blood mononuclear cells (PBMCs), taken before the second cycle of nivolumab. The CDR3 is CASSPGLNEQFF. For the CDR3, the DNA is TGCGCCAGCAGCCCCGGACTGAATGAGCAGTTCTTC.